Shown below are 10 T cell receptor beta chains from a single sample sequenced in a study of blood T cell repertoires in COVID-19. Assay: immunoSEQ multiplex PCR; the TCRdb copy retains only in-frame clones and omits some. This table holds 58,000 or so clones, about 78% found once. The material sequenced was peripheral blood. Receptor source: a human donor in a cohort sampled during active COVID-19.

The gene calls are TRBV13 and TRBJ2-7; TRBD1 matches at 11 bases. CDR3 length: 21 amino acids. Germline trimming cut 11 bases from V and 0 bases from J; bases unmatched to any gene: 27. CDR1 is PRHDT, CDR2 FYEKMQ, per germline (reference sequence). The CDR3 bases are TGTGCCCGCCGCGGGGACAGGGGGGGGCGCGGGGCCTCGTCAAGCTCCTACGAGCAGTACTTC. Its protein product is CARRGDRGGRGASSSSYEQYF.

This chain joins TRBV27 and TRBJ2-4; possibly TRBD1 for D (6 bases). CDR3 length: 16 residues. Trimming removed 5 bases from V and 0 bases from J, with 14 bases in between. CDR1 and CDR2 (germline): MNHEY, SMNVEV (reference sequence). The CDR3, as DNA: TGTGCCAGCAGTATCGGGACACCGTTAGCCAAAAACATTCAGTACTTC. This translates into CASSIGTPLAKNIQYF.

The genes are TRBV11-2 and TRBJ2-7; 7 positions agree with TRBD1. CDR1 and CDR2 (germline): SGHAT, FQNNGV. Unmatched junction bases numbered 5, after V lost 1 base and J lost 2 bases. CDR3 length: 15 amino acids. The chain's CDR3 is CASSLAGTATYEQYF. CDR3 sequence (DNA): TGTGCCAGCAGCTTAGCGGGGACAGCAACCTACGAGCAGTACTTC.

J is TRBJ2-7 and V is TRBV28; 10 bases fit TRBD2. The CDR3 is 15 amino acids. After removal of 10 bases from V and 5 bases from J, the junction contained 14 bases not matched to a gene. Germline CDR1 is MDHEN and CDR2 is SYDVKM. The CDR3 DNA reads as TGTGCCACCCACGACCCACTAGCGGGAATCAACGAGCAGTACTTC. The encoded protein is CATHDPLAGINEQYF. The variable domain in full, completed from reference TRBV28 and TRBJ2-7, reads DVKVTQSSRYLVKRTGEKVFLECVQDMDHENMFWYRQDPGLGLRLIYFSYDVKMKEKGDIPEGYSVSREKKERFSLILESASTNQTSMYLCATHDPLAGINEQYFGPGTRLTVT.

The gene calls are TRBV19 and TRBJ1-2; unclear D gene. V was clipped by 7 bases and J by 2 bases, with 8 bases between them. From germline, CDR1 is LNHDA and CDR2 SQIVND (reference sequence). The CDR3 has 12 amino acids. The CDR3 DNA sequence: TGTGCCAGTACCACAGAAAACTATGGCTACACCTTC. This translates into CASTTENYGYTF.

The rearrangement uses TRBV11-2 and TRBJ1-2; no clear D gene. Trimming stripped 5 bases from V and 3 bases from J, with 19 bases between. CDR1 and CDR2 (germline): SGHAT, FQNNGV. CDR3 length: 16 residues. As DNA, the CDR3 is TGTGCCAGCAGCACTTCCCCTACTGACAAGGACTATGGCTACACCTTC. Translated, it gives CASSTSPTDKDYGYTF. Together with reference TRBV11-2 and TRBJ1-2, the CDR3 gives the full variable domain: EAGVAQSPRYKIIEKRQSVAFWCNPISGHATLYWYQQILGQGPKLLIQFQNNGVVDDSQLPKDRFSAERLKGVDSTLKIQPAKLEDSAVYLCASSTSPTDKDYGYTFGSGTRLTVV.

This clone was counted once. Here the CDR3 reads CASSVDRGYEQYF. The CDR3 bases are TGTGCCAGCAGCGTGGACAGAGGGTACGAGCAGTACTTC. The chain uses TRBV5-6 and TRBJ2-7; possible D gene TRBD1, 6 bases. Deletions cut 4 bases from V and 4 bases from J, with 12 bases between. Germline lookup yields CDR1 SGHDT and CDR2 YYEEEE. This CDR3 is 13 amino acids long.

The chain recombines TRBV15 with TRBJ1-4; 7 bases line up with TRBD1. V gave up 0 bases and J gave up 10 bases; unmatched junction bases: 8. The germline gives CDR1 LNHNV, CDR2 YYDKDF (reference sequence). The CDR3 totals 15 residues. The CDR3 coding sequence is TGTGCCACCAGCAGAGACCCGGCAGGGGGTTCAAAACTGTTTTTT. It specifies CATSRDPAGGSKLFF.

The chain couples TRBV6-5 to TRBJ2-7; 7 positions match TRBD1. This CDR3 contains 14 residues. V lost 6 bases to trimming and J lost 2 bases; unmatched junction nucleotides: 7. The germline gives CDR1 MNHEY, CDR2 SVGAGI. CDR3 DNA: TGTGCCAGCAGCGCGTCTCAGGGGGCCTACGAGCAGTACTTC. Its translation is CASSASQGAYEQYF.

A single count supports this clone. The chain carries TRBV27 and TRBJ1-5, with D possibly matching TRBD1 (6 bases). V dropped 6 bases and J dropped 0 bases, with 12 bases sitting between them. The CDR3 extends over 15 amino acids. The germline V gene encodes CDR1 MNHEY and CDR2 SMNVEV (reference sequence). The CDR3 is CASRPQGHSNQPQHF. The CDR3 nucleotides are TGTGCCAGCAGACCACAGGGCCATAGCAATCAGCCCCAGCATTTT.